This paragraph covers one TCR beta chain sequence. Sequencing relied on immunoSEQ assay v3.0, run at survey level. TCRdb's table, derived via immunoSEQ multiplex PCR, lists solely in-frame clones and lacks some. This table holds about 30,000 clones, around 90% found once. HIV-positive participants were all treated in the United States. This sample was taken from a study of long-term antiretroviral therapy in people with HIV. CDR3 length: 17 residues. Per the germline V gene, CDR1 is SGDLS and CDR2 is YYNGEE. V shed 0 bases and J shed 2 bases, with 16 bases lying between them. Sequences were derived from unsorted PBMCs, sampled roughly 5 years after starting antiretroviral therapy. The receptor comes from a woman in her 40s with HIV. The chain combines TRBV9 with TRBJ2-3; perhaps TRBD2 as D (5 bases). The CDR3: CASSVGRSLHFTDTQYF. For the CDR3, the DNA is TGTGCCAGCAGCGTAGGGAGGTCGCTCCATTTCACAGATACGCAGTATTTT.